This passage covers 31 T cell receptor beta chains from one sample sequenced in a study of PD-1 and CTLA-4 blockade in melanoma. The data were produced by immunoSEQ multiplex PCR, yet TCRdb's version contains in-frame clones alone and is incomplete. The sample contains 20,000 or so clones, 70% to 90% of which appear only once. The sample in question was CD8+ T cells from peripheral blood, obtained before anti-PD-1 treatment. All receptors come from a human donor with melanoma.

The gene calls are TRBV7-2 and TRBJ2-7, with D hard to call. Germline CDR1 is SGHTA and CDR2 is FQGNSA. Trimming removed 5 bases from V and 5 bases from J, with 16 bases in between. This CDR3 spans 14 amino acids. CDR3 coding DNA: TGTGCCAGCAGCCGTCCCGCAGGACGAAACGAGCAGTACTTC. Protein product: CASSRPAGRNEQYF.

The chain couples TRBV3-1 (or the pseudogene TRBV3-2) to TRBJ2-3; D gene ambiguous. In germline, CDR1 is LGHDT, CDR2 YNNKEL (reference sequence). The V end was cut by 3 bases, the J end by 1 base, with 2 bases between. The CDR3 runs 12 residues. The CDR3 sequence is CASSQGTDTQYF. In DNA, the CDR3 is TGTGCCAGCAGCCAGGGCACAGATACGCAGTATTTT.

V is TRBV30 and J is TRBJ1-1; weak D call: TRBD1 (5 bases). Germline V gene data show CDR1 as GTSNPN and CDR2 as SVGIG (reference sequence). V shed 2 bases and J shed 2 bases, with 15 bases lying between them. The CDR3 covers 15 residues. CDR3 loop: CAWSLGQGYNTEAFF. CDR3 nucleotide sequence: TGTGCCTGGAGTCTTGGGCAGGGATATAACACTGAAGCTTTCTTT.

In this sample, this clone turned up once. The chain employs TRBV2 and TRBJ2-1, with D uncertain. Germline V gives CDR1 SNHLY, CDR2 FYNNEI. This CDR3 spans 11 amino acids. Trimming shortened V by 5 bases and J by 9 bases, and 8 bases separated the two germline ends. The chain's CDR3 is CASSRAPEQFF. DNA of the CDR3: TGTGCCAGCAGTCGTGCGCCTGAGCAGTTCTTC.

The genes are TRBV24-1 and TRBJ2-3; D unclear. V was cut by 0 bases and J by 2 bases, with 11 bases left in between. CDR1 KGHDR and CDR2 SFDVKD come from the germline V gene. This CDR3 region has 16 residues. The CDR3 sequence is CATSDLRSSPTDTQYF. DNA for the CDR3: TGTGCCACCAGTGATTTGCGGTCTAGTCCCACAGATACGCAGTATTTT.

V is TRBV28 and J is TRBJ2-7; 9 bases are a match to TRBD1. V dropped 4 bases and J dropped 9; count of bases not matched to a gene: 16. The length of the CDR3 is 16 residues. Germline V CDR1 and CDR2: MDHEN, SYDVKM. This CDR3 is CASSSRQGGPPWLQYF. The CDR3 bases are TGTGCCAGCAGTTCTCGACAGGGGGGCCCACCTTGGTTGCAGTACTTC. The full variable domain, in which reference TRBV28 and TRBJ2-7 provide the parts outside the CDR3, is DVKVTQSSRYLVKRTGEKVFLECVQDMDHENMFWYRQDPGLGLRLIYFSYDVKMKEKGDIPEGYSVSREKKERFSLILESASTNQTSMYLCASSSRQGGPPWLQYFGPGTRLTVT.

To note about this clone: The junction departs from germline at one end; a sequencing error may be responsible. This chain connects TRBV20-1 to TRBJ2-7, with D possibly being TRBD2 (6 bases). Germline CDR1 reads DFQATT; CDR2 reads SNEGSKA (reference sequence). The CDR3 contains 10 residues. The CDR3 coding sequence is TGCGGTTGCGGGACCCCGAAGTTGCACTTC. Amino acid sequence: CGCGTPKLHF.

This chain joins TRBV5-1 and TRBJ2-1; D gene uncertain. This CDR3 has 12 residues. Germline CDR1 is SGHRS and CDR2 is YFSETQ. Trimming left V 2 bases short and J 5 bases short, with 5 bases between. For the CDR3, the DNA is TGCGCCAGCAGCTTAAACGACAATGAGCAGTTCTTC. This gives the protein CASSLNDNEQFF.

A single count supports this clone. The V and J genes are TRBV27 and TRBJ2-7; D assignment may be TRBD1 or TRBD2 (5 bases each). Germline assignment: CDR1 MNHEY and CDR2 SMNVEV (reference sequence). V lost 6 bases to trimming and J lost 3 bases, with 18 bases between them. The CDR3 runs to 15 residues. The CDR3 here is CASSSGTNTIYEQYF. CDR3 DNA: TGTGCCAGCAGCTCCGGGACCAATACTATCTACGAGCAGTACTTC.

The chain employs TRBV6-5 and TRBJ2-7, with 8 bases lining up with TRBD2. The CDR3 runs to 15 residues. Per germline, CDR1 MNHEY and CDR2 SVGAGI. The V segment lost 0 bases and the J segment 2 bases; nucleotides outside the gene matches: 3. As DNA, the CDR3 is TGTGCCAGCAGTTACTCGGCGGGGGGCACCTACGAGCAGTACTTC. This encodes CASSYSAGGTYEQYF.

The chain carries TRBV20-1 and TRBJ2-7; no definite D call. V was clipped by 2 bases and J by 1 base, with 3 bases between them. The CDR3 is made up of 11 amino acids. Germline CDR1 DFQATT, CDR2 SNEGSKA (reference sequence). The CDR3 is CSARHSYEQYF. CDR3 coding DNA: TGCAGTGCTAGACATTCCTACGAGCAGTACTTC.

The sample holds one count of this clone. The CDR3 reads CASRTGLAASYNEQFF. The CDR3 DNA reads as TGCGCCAGCAGGACTGGACTAGCGGCCTCCTACAATGAGCAGTTCTTC. This chain uses TRBV5-1 with TRBJ2-1; 10 positions agree with TRBD2. CDR3 size: 16 residues. After removal of 5 bases from V and 0 bases from J, the junction contained 5 bases not matched to a gene. Germline-derived CDR1 and CDR2 are SGHRS and YFSETQ.

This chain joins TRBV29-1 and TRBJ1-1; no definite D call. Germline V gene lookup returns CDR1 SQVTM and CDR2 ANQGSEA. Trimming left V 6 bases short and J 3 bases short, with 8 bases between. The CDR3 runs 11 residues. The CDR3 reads CSVRRDTEAFF. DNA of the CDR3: TGCAGCGTGCGTAGGGACACTGAAGCTTTCTTT.

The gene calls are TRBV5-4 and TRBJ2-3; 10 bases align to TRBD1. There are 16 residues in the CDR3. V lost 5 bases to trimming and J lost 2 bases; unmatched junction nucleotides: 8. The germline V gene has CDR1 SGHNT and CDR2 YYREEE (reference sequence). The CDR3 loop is CASSTTGTGVTDTQYF. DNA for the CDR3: TGTGCCAGCAGTACTACCGGGACAGGGGTCACAGATACGCAGTATTTT.

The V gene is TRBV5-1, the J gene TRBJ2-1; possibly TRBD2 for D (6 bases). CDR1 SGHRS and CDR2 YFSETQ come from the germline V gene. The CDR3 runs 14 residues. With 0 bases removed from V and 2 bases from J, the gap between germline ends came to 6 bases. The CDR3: CASSLASAYNEQFF. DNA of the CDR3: TGCGCCAGCAGCTTGGCTAGCGCCTACAATGAGCAGTTCTTC.

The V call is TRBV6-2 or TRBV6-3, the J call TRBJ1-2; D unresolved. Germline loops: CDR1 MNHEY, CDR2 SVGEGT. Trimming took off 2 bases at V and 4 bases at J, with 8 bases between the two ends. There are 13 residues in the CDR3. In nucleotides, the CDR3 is TGTGCCAGCAGTTACGGGAGTGGCTATGGCTACACCTTC. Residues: CASSYGSGYGYTF.

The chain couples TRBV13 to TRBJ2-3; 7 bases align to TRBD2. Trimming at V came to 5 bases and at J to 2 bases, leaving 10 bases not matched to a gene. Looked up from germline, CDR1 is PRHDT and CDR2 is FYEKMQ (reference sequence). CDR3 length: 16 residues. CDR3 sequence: CASSEGALADTDTQYF. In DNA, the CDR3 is TGTGCCAGCAGCGAAGGCGCCCTAGCGGACACAGATACGCAGTATTTT.

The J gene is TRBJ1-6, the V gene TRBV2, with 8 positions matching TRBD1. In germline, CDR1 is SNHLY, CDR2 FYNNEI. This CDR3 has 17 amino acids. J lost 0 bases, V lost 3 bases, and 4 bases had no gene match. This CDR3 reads CASSDPTGGSYNSPLHF. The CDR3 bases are TGTGCCAGCAGTGACCCAACAGGGGGCTCCTATAATTCACCCCTCCACTTT. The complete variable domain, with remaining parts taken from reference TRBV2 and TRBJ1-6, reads EPEVTQTPSHQVTQMGQEVILRCVPISNHLYFYWYRQILGQKVEFLVSFYNNEISEKSEIFDDQFSVERPDGSNFTLKIRSTKLEDSAMYFCASSDPTGGSYNSPLHFGNGTRLTVT.

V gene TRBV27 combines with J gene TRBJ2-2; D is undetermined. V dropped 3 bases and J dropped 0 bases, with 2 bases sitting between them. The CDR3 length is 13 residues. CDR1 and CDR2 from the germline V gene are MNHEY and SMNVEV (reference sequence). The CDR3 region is CASSFANTGELFF. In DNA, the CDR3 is TGTGCCAGCAGTTTCGCGAACACCGGGGAGCTGTTTTTT.

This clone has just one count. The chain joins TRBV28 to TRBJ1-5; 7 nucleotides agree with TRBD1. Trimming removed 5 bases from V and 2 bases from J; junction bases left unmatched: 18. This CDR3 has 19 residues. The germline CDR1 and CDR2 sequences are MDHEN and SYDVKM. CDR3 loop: CASSPRATGTDLGNQPQHF. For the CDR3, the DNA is TGTGCCAGCAGTCCCAGAGCCACAGGGACAGATCTTGGCAATCAGCCCCAGCATTTT.

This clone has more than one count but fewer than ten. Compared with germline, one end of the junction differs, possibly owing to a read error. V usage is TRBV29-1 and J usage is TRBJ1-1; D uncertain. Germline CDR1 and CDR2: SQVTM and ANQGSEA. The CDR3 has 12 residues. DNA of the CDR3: TGCAGCGTTGATAACGGGTACACTAAAGCTTTCTTT. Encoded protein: CSVDNGYTKAFF.

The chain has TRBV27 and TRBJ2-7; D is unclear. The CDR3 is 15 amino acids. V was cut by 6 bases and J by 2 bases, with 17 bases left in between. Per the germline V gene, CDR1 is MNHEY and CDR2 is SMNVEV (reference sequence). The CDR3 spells CASRTTEDYAYEQYF. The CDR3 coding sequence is TGTGCCAGCAGGACCACAGAGGATTATGCCTACGAGCAGTACTTC.

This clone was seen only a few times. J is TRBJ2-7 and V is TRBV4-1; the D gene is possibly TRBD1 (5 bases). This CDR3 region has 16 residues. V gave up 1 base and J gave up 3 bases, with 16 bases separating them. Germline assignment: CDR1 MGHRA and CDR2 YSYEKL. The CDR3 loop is CASSQASVARDYEQYF. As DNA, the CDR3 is TGCGCCAGCAGCCAAGCGTCTGTGGCCAGGGACTACGAGCAGTACTTC.

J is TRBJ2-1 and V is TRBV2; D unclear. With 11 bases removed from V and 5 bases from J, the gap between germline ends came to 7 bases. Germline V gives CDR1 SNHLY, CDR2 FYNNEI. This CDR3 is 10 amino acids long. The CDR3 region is CAYLNNEQFF. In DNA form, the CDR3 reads TGTGCCTACCTTAACAATGAGCAGTTCTTC.

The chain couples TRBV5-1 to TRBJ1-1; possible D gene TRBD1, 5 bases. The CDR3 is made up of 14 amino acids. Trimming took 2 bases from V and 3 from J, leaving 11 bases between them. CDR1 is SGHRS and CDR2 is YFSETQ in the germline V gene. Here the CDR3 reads CASSFIGADTEAFF. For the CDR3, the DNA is TGCGCCAGCAGCTTCATCGGGGCGGACACTGAAGCTTTCTTT.

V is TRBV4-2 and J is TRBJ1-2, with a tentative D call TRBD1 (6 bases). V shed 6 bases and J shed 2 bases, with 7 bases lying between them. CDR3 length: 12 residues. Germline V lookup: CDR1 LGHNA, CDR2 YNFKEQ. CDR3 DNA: TGTGCCAGCAGGACAGGCAACTATGGCTACACCTTC. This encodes CASRTGNYGYTF.

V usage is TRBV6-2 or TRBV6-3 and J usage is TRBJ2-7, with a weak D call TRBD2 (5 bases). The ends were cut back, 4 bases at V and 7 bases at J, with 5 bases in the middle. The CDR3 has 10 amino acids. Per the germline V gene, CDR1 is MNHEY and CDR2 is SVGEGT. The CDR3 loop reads CASSSGEQYF. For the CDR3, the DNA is TGTGCCAGCAGTTCGGGGGAGCAGTACTTC.

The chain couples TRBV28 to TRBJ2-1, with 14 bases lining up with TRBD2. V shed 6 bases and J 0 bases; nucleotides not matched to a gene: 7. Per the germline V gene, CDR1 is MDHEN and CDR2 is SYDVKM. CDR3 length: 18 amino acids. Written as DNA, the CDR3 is TGTGCCAGCAGCCGACTAGCGGGGGGGCAGGACTCCTACAATGAGCAGTTCTTC. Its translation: CASSRLAGGQDSYNEQFF.

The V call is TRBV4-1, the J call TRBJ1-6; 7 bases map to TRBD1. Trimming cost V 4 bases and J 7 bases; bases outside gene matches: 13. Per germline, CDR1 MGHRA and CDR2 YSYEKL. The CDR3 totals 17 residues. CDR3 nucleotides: TGCGCCAGCAGCCTAGAGGGGACAGTTGCTTTAAATTCACCCCTCCACTTT. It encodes CASSLEGTVALNSPLHF.

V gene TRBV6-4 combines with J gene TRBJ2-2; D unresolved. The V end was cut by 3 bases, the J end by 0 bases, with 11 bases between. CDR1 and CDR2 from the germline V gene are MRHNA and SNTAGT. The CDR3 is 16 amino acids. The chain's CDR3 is CASSESLRSNTGELFF. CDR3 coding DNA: TGTGCCAGCAGTGAGAGTTTGAGGTCGAACACCGGGGAGCTGTTTTTT.

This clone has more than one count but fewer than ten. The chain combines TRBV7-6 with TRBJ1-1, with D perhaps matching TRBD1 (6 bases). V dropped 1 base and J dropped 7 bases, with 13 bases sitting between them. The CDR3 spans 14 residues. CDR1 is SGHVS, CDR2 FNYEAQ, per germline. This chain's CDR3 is CASSLVKGQNEAFF. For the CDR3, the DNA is TGTGCCAGCAGCTTAGTGAAGGGACAAAATGAAGCTTTCTTT.